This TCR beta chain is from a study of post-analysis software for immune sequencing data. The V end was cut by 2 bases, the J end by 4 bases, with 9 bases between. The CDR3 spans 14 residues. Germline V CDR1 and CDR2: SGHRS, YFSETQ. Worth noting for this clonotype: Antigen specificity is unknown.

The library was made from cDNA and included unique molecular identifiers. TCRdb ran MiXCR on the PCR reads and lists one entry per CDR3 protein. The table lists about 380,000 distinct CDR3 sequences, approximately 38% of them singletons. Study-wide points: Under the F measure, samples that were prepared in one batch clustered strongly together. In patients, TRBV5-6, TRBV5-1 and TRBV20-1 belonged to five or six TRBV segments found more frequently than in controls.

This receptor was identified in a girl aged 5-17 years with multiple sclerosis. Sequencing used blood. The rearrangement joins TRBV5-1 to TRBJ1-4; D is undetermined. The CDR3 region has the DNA TGCGCCAGCAGCTTCGAATGGGGTAATGAAAAACTGTTTTTT. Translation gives CASSFEWGNEKLFF.